Following are 18 T cell receptor beta chains from one sample sequenced in a study of control samples from healthy donors and cancer patients. Profiling relied on immunoSEQ multiplex PCR, and the TCRdb table lists in-frame clones only, not all of them. The data contain around 70,000 clones, 83% of them seen just once; the ten biggest clones take up around 16%. Sequenced: blood. Receptors were obtained from a man aged 55 to 70 in good health.

J is TRBJ2-1 and V is TRBV5-8; 7 bases map to TRBD2. The germline V gene has CDR1 SGHTS and CDR2 YDEGEE. Trimming at V came to 0 bases and at J to 8 bases, leaving 8 bases not matched to a gene. CDR3 length: 15 residues. The CDR3 sequence is CASSLGTSSFDEQFF. CDR3 in DNA: TGTGCCAGCAGCTTGGGGACTAGTAGTTTTGATGAGCAGTTCTTC. The complete variable domain, with remaining parts taken from reference TRBV5-8 and TRBJ2-1, reads EAGVTQSPTHLIKTRGQQATLRCSPISGHTSVYWYQQALGLGLQFLLWYDEGEERNRGNFPPRFSGRQFPNYSSELNVNALELEDSALYLCASSLGTSSFDEQFFGPGTRLTVL.

Within the sample, this clone is medium-sized. The chain combines TRBV5-1 with TRBJ2-7, with a tentative D call TRBD1 (5 bases). CDR1 SGHRS and CDR2 YFSETQ come from the germline V gene. The CDR3 spans 12 residues. V was shortened by 4 bases and J by 8 bases, with 13 bases between the two germline ends. The CDR3 coding sequence is TGCGCCAGCAGCGTCCCAGGGCGGAAGCAGTACTTC. Amino acids: CASSVPGRKQYF.

The J gene is TRBJ2-2, the V gene TRBV28; a possible D gene is TRBD1 (5 bases). The CDR3 runs 12 residues. Germline V gives CDR1 MDHEN, CDR2 SYDVKM. The V and J ends lost 3 bases and 9 bases respectively, with 8 bases between them. CDR3 residues: CASSFQGRELFF. The CDR3 coding sequence is TGTGCCAGCAGTTTTCAGGGAAGGGAGCTGTTTTTT.

In its sample, this clone was seen many times. The chain combines TRBV6-5 with TRBJ1-2; TRBD1 matches at 7 bases. Germline CDR1 is MNHEY and CDR2 is SVGAGI. V was clipped by 6 bases and J by 7 bases; unmatched bases: 2. The CDR3 sequence is 11 residues long. The CDR3 sequence is CASRGDSGYTF. The DNA of the CDR3 is TGTGCCAGCAGGGGGGACAGTGGCTACACCTTC.

The chain recombines TRBV5-4 with TRBJ2-7; 12 bases align to TRBD1. V was pared by 4 bases and J by 0 bases, with 5 bases of the junction left unmatched. The CDR3 runs 16 residues. Looked up from germline, CDR1 is SGHNT and CDR2 is YYREEE (reference sequence). The CDR3 region has the DNA TGTGCCAGCAGCCCCGGGACAGGGGGCTTCTCCTACGAGCAGTACTTC. Residues: CASSPGTGGFSYEQYF.

This clone is judged medium-sized. J is TRBJ2-1 and V is TRBV6-1; D gene ambiguous. The CDR3 has 15 amino acids. Germline loops: CDR1 MNHNS, CDR2 SASEGT. Trimming removed 0 bases at V and 2 bases at J, with 8 bases between. The DNA of the CDR3 is TGTGCCAGCAGTGAAGCTGGATACGCCTACAATGAGCAGTTCTTC. It yields the protein CASSEAGYAYNEQFF.

This clone was observed a single time. Different DNA sequences within this sample yield the same CDR3. The chain has TRBV7-2 and TRBJ1-5, with D hard to call. CDR3 length: 13 amino acids. Trimming removed 0 bases from V and 6 bases from J, with 6 bases in between. The germline V gene encodes CDR1 SGHTA and CDR2 FQGNSA. The CDR3 coding sequence is TGTGCCAGCAGCTTAGCCATTCCTCAGCCCCAGCATTTT. Residues: CASSLAIPQPQHF.

This clone was recorded only once. V is TRBV7-2 and J is TRBJ1-3; D is uncertain. Trimming shortened V by 0 bases and J by 0 bases, and 9 bases separated the two germline ends. In germline, CDR1 is SGHTA, CDR2 FQGNSA. The CDR3 length is 16 residues. The CDR3 DNA follows: TGTGCCAGCAGCTTAGCGCACCAGAGCTCTGGAAACACCATATATTTT. It is translated as CASSLAHQSSGNTIYF.

Here the CDR3 DNA reads TGTGCCAGCAGTCCCCCCGGCGCCTCCTACAATGAGCAGTTCTTC. Translation: CASSPPGASYNEQFF. This chain uses TRBV27 with TRBJ2-1; D is uncertain. Germline values: CDR1 MNHEY, CDR2 SMNVEV (reference sequence). The CDR3 is 15 residues long. V lost 5 bases, J lost 0 bases, and 11 bases lay in between.

The rearrangement uses TRBV7-8 and TRBJ2-2, with TRBD2 identical over 7 bases. This CDR3 region has 15 residues. With 5 bases clipped from V and 1 base from J, the junction kept 4 bases outside the gene matches. Germline loops: CDR1 SGHVS, CDR2 FQNEAQ. DNA of the CDR3: TGTGCCAGCAGCCCAGGACTAGGGAACACCGGGGAGCTGTTTTTT. Translation: CASSPGLGNTGELFF.

V gene TRBV7-2 combines with J gene TRBJ2-7, with TRBD2 matching over 9 bases. This CDR3 has 14 amino acids. J gave up 6 bases and V 7 bases, and 10 bases lay outside the gene matches. CDR1 SGHTA and CDR2 FQGNSA come from the germline V gene. The CDR3 reads CASNLGLAGREQYF. In nucleotides, the CDR3 is TGTGCCAGCAACCTCGGGCTAGCGGGACGCGAGCAGTACTTC.

The chain couples TRBV5-1 to TRBJ1-1, with 12 bases lining up with TRBD1. The V and J ends lost 4 bases and 11 bases, in that order; junction bases with no gene match: 12. Germline V gene lookup returns CDR1 SGHRS and CDR2 YFSETQ. The CDR3 has 15 residues. The CDR3, as DNA: TGCGCCAGCAGCCAAGGGGGGACAGGGGGCTCAGCGGCTTTCTTT. Encoded protein: CASSQGGTGGSAAFF.

V and J are TRBV6-5 and TRBJ2-1, with D perhaps matching TRBD1 (6 bases). The CDR3 totals 13 residues. Trimming shortened V by 2 bases and J by 5 bases, and 7 bases separated the two germline ends. CDR1 and CDR2 from the germline V gene are MNHEY and SVGAGI. The CDR3 sequence: CASSYNRDNEQFF. The CDR3, as DNA: TGTGCCAGCAGTTACAACAGGGACAATGAGCAGTTCTTC.

This clone was seen a single time. V is TRBV18 and J is TRBJ2-7; D is uncertain. Germline V gene data show CDR1 as KGHSH and CDR2 as LQKENI. The CDR3 contains 13 residues. Trimming shortened V by 3 bases and J by 6 bases, and 12 bases separated the two germline ends. CDR3 sequence reads: CASSPGISGEQYF. The CDR3 bases are TGTGCCAGCTCACCGGGGATTTCTGGCGAGCAGTACTTC.

This clone was recorded a few times. The V and J genes are TRBV19 and TRBJ1-4; D is uncertain. The CDR3 length is 15 residues. Trimming left V 2 bases short and J 0 bases short, with 7 bases between. From germline, CDR1 is LNHDA and CDR2 SQIVND (reference sequence). CDR3 residues: CASSIRFSTNEKLFF. Here the CDR3 DNA reads TGTGCCAGTAGTATAAGGTTCTCAACTAATGAAAAACTGTTTTTT. Variable domain in full (rest from reference TRBV19 and TRBJ1-4): DGGITQSPKYLFRKEGQNVTLSCEQNLNHDAMYWYRQDPGQGLRLIYYSQIVNDFQKGDIAEGYSVSREKKESFPLTVTSAQKNPTAFYLCASSIRFSTNEKLFFGSGTQLSVL.

This rearrangement joins TRBV5-1 to TRBJ1-4, with D unresolved. V lost 0 bases, J lost 5 bases, and 8 bases lay in between. CDR1 and CDR2 from the germline V gene are SGHRS and YFSETQ. The CDR3 covers 14 residues. This CDR3 reads CASSLGSGNEKLFF. CDR3 DNA sequence: TGCGCCAGCAGCTTGGGTTCAGGCAATGAAAAACTGTTTTTT.

The chain uses TRBV5-6 and TRBJ2-5, with D possibly being TRBD1 or TRBD2 (6 bases each). The CDR3 contains 15 residues. Germline loops: CDR1 SGHDT, CDR2 YYEEEE. V shed 1 base and J shed 3 bases, with 13 bases lying between them. In DNA form, the CDR3 reads TGTGCCAGCAGCTTGTGGGGGGCCCCTAAAGAGACCCAGTACTTC. Protein: CASSLWGAPKETQYF.

This chain joins TRBV18 and TRBJ1-6; 8 bases are shared with TRBD1. V lost 3 bases to trimming and J lost 7 bases; unmatched junction nucleotides: 5. Germline V gives CDR1 KGHSH, CDR2 LQKENI. The CDR3 runs to 15 residues. This CDR3 is CASSPGQGANSPLHF. The CDR3 bases are TGTGCCAGCTCACCCGGCCAGGGGGCGAATTCACCCCTCCACTTT. The whole variable domain, remainder taken from reference TRBV18 and TRBJ1-6, is NAGVMQNPRHLVRRRGQEARLRCSPMKGHSHVYWYRQLPEEGLKFMVYLQKENIIDESGMPKERFSAEFPKEGPSILRIQQVVRGDSAAYFCASSPGQGANSPLHFGNGTRLTVT.